These 14 T cell receptor beta chains share one sample of origin, sequenced in a study of T cells in localized non-small cell lung cancer. Assay: immunoSEQ multiplex PCR; the TCRdb copy retains only in-frame clones and omits some. The sample lists over 25,000 clones, approximately 88% occurring once. Sample: peripheral blood, taken before any cancer treatment. All receptors come from a male donor aged 60 or over with stage I lung adenocarcinoma.

This chain connects TRBV11-2 to TRBJ2-3; a possible D gene is TRBD2 (5 bases). The CDR3 consists of 16 residues. V was shortened by 6 bases and J by 0 bases, with 16 bases between the two germline ends. The germline CDR1 and CDR2 sequences are SGHAT and FQNNGV. The CDR3 is CASSPQASPSTDTQYF. CDR3 bases: TGTGCCAGCAGTCCTCAGGCTAGCCCTAGCACAGATACGCAGTATTTT.

The V gene is TRBV10-3, the J gene TRBJ2-3; D unresolved. Looked up from germline, CDR1 is ENHRY and CDR2 is SYGVKD. V dropped 5 bases and J dropped 5 bases, with 8 bases sitting between them. This CDR3 is 12 amino acids long. The CDR3 protein is CAISQGLDTQYF. The CDR3 DNA sequence: TGTGCCATCAGTCAAGGGCTAGATACGCAGTATTTT.

V is TRBV19 and J is TRBJ2-1; TRBD1 aligns across 7 bases. This CDR3 has 16 amino acids. Germline CDR1 is LNHDA and CDR2 is SQIVND (reference sequence). V shed 1 base and J 6 bases; nucleotides not matched to a gene: 9. The CDR3 sequence: CASSIGTGVTGNEQFF. In DNA, the CDR3 is TGTGCCAGTAGTATAGGTACAGGGGTCACCGGCAATGAGCAGTTCTTC.

V is TRBV5-8 and J is TRBJ2-1; D may be TRBD2 (5 bases). Trimming removed 0 bases at V and 4 bases at J, with 14 bases between. Germline CDR1 is SGHTS and CDR2 is YDEGEE. The CDR3 totals 16 residues. The CDR3 is CASSLVFGVLYNEQFF. CDR3 sequence (DNA): TGTGCCAGCAGCTTGGTTTTCGGGGTACTATACAATGAGCAGTTCTTC.

The CDR3 coding sequence is TGTGCCAGCAGCCAGGGGTATAATCAGCCCCAGCATTTT. Its protein product is CASSQGYNQPQHF. J is TRBJ1-5 and V is TRBV2; D possibly corresponds to TRBD1 (6 bases). V gave up 6 bases and J gave up 4 bases, with 10 bases separating them. There are 13 residues in the CDR3. CDR1 SNHLY and CDR2 FYNNEI come from the germline V gene. The whole variable domain, filled in from reference TRBV2 and TRBJ1-5, reads EPEVTQTPSHQVTQMGQEVILRCVPISNHLYFYWYRQILGQKVEFLVSFYNNEISEKSEIFDDQFSVERPDGSNFTLKIRSTKLEDSAMYFCASSQGYNQPQHFGDGTRLSIL.

This sequence joins TRBV9 and TRBJ2-2, with 9 bases fitting TRBD2. CDR3 length: 16 amino acids. Germline V CDR1 and CDR2: SGDLS, YYNGEE. After removal of 0 bases from V and 6 bases from J, the junction contained 6 bases not matched to a gene. The CDR3 DNA follows: TGTGCCAGCAGCGTAGTAGCTAGCGGGGTTTCCGGGGAGCTGTTTTTT. Translation: CASSVVASGVSGELFF.

The CDR3 DNA follows: TGTGCCAGCTCACCTTTACTAGACTTGAGCTCCTACAATGAGCAGTTCTTC. Amino acids: CASSPLLDLSSYNEQFF. The chain is built from TRBV18 and TRBJ2-1, with D perhaps matching TRBD2 (5 bases). The CDR3 covers 17 residues. Germline CDR1 reads KGHSH; CDR2 reads LQKENI. V was cut by 3 bases and J by 0 bases, with 15 bases left in between.

The chain employs TRBV21-1 and TRBJ2-7; no DNA check was done on the table's D call, TRBD2. TRBV21-1 is a listed pseudogene. There are 14 residues in the CDR3. The CDR3 reads CASSKLGTSYEQYF. The CDR3 DNA sequence: TGTGCCAGCAGCAAGCTCGGGACTTCCTACGAGCAGTACTTC.

The chain couples TRBV28 to TRBJ2-3; D call uncertain. The CDR3 length is 12 residues. CDR1 is MDHEN, CDR2 SYDVKM, per germline. Trimming took 2 bases from V and 9 from J, leaving 9 bases between them. The CDR3 region is CASSLRARTQYF. The CDR3 region has the DNA TGTGCCAGCAGTTTACGAGCAAGGACGCAGTATTTT.

The chain joins TRBV7-2 to TRBJ2-7; TRBD2 matches 11 bases. The V gene's germline CDR1 is SGHTA and CDR2 FQGNSA. The trim removed 4 bases at V and 5 bases at J, leaving 10 bases unmatched. This CDR3 spans 16 amino acids. The DNA for the CDR3 is TGTGCCAGCAGCTCACTAGCGGGGGCCCCCCGTAACGAGCAGTACTTC. Protein: CASSSLAGAPRNEQYF.

To note about this clone: Other nucleotide sequences in the sample specify the same CDR3. The V call is TRBV7-2, the J call TRBJ2-2; maybe TRBD1 (7 bases). Trimming pared 2 bases from V and 1 base from J, leaving 8 bases between. The CDR3 is 15 amino acids. The germline V gene encodes CDR1 SGHTA and CDR2 FQGNSA. The DNA of the CDR3 is TGTGCCAGCAGCTTACAGGGGGGGAACACCGGGGAGCTGTTTTTT. This translates into CASSLQGGNTGELFF.

V usage is TRBV5-1 and J usage is TRBJ2-5, with D perhaps TRBD2 (6 bases). Germline loops: CDR1 SGHRS, CDR2 YFSETQ. Trimming removed 5 bases from V and 7 bases from J, with 18 bases in between. This CDR3 spans 14 amino acids. CDR3 residues: CASSPPGLKGTQYF. The CDR3, as DNA: TGCGCCAGCAGTCCTCCGGGACTCAAGGGGACCCAGTACTTC. The complete variable domain, with remaining parts taken from reference TRBV5-1 and TRBJ2-5, reads KAGVTQTPRYLIKTRGQQVTLSCSPISGHRSVSWYQQTPGQGLQFLFEYFSETQRNKGNFPGRFSGRQFSNSRSEMNVSTLELGDSALYLCASSPPGLKGTQYFGPGTRLLVL.

The chain recombines TRBV5-8 with TRBJ1-1, with a possible D match to TRBD1 (5 bases). Germline V gene data show CDR1 as SGHTS and CDR2 as YDEGEE. CDR3 length equals 10 residues. V lost 5 bases to trimming and J lost 10 bases, with 9 bases between them. The CDR3, as DNA: TGTGCCAGCAGGTCGGGACCAGCTTTCTTT. This encodes CASRSGPAFF.

This chain connects TRBV6-5 to TRBJ2-5; a possible D gene is TRBD1 (7 bases). CDR3 size: 14 residues. V lost 11 bases and J 7 bases, leaving 23 bases between the germline ends. CDR1 is MNHEY and CDR2 is SVGAGI in the germline V gene. The chain's CDR3 is CAAISTGFGGTQYF. Written as DNA, the CDR3 is TGTGCCGCCATCTCGACAGGGTTCGGGGGGACCCAGTACTTC.